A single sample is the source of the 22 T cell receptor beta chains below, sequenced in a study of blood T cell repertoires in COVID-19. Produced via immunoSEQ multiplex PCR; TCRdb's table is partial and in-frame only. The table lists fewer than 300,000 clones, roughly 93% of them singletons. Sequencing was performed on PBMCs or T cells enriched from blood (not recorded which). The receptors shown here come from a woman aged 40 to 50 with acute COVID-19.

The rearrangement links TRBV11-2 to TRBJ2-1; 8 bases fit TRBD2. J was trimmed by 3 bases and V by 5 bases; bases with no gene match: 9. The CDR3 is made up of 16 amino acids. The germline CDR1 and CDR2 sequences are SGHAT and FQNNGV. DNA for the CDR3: TGTGCCAGCAGCCACATAGCGGGACGAGACTACAATGAGCAGTTCTTC. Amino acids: CASSHIAGRDYNEQFF.

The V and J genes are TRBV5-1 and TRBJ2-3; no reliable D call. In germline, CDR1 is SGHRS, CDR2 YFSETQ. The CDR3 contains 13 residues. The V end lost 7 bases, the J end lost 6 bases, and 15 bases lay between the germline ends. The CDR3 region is CASRSPGLDTQYF. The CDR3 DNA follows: TGCGCCAGCCGTAGTCCGGGTCTTGATACGCAGTATTTT.

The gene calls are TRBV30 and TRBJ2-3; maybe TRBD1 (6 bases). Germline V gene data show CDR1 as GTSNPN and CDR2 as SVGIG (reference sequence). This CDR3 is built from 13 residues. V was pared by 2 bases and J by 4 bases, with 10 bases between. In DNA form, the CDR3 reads TGTGCCTGGAGTCCAGGGGTGCCAGATACGCAGTATTTT. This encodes CAWSPGVPDTQYF.

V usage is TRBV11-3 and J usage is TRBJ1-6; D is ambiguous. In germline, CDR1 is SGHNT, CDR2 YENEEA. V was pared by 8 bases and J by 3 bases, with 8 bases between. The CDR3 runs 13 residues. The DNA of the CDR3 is TGTGCCAGCTCCCTACTCTATAATTCACCCCTCCACTTT. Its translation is CASSLLYNSPLHF.

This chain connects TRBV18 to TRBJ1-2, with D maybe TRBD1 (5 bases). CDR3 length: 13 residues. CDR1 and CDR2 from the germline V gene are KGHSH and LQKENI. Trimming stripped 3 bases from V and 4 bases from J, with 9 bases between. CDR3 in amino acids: CASSPTDAYGYTF. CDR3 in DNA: TGTGCCAGCTCACCGACAGATGCCTATGGCTACACCTTC.

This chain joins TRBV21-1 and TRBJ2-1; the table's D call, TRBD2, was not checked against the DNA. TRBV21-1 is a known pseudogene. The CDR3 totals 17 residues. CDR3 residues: CASSKVLGLSTRNEQFF. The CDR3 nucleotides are TGTGCCAGCAGCAAAGTCCTGGGACTTAGTACCCGCAATGAGCAGTTCTTC.

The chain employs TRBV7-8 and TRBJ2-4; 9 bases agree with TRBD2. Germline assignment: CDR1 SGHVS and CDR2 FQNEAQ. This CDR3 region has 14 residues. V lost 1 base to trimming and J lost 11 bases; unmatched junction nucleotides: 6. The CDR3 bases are TGTGCCAGCAGCTTAGTGGCGGGGGGGCCCTTTCAGTACTTC. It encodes CASSLVAGGPFQYF.

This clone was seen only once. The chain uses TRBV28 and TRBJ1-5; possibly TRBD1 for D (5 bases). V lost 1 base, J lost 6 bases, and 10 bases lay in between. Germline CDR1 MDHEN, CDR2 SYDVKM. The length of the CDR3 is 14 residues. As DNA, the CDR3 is TGTGCCAGCAGTTTATTGGCAGGGATTCAGCCCCAGCATTTT. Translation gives CASSLLAGIQPQHF.

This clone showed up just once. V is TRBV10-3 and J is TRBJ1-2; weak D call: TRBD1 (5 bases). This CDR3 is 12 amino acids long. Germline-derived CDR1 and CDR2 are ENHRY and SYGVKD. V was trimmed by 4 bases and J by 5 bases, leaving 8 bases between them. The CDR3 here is CAISAGRYGYTF. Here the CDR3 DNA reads TGTGCCATCAGTGCAGGGCGGTATGGCTACACCTTC.

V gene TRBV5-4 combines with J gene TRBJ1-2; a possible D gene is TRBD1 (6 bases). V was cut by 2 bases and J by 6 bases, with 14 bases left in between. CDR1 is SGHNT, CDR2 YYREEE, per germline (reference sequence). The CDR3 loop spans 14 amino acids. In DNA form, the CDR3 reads TGTGCCAGCAGCTTATACAGGGCGGTGGATGGCTACACCTTC. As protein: CASSLYRAVDGYTF.

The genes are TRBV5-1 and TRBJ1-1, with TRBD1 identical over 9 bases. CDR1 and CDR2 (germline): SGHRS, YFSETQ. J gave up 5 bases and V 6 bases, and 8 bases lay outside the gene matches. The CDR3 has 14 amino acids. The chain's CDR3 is CASTTQGAETEAFF. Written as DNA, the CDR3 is TGCGCCAGCACGACACAGGGGGCAGAAACTGAAGCTTTCTTT.

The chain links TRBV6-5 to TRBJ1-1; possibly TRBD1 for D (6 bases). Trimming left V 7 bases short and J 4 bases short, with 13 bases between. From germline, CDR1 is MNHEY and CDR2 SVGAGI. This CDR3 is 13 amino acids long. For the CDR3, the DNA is TGTGCCAGCAAACCGGGACAAGGCACTGAAGCTTTCTTT. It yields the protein CASKPGQGTEAFF.

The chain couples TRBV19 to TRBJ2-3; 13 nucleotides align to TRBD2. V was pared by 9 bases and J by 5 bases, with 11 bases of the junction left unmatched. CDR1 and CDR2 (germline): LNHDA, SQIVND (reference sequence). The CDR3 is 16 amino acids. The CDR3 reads CASVPRTSGRGDTQYF. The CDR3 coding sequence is TGTGCCAGCGTACCTAGGACTAGCGGGAGAGGAGATACGCAGTATTTT.

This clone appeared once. The CDR3: CASSQRGLAGGRTNEQFF. Here the CDR3 DNA reads TGTGCCAGCAGCCAACGAGGGCTAGCGGGCGGGAGGACCAATGAGCAGTTCTTC. The rearrangement joins TRBV3-1 (or the pseudogene TRBV3-2) to TRBJ2-1, with 8 bases fitting TRBD2. J lost 6 bases, V lost 2 bases, and 15 bases had no gene match. Germline values: CDR1 LGHDT, CDR2 YNNKEL (reference sequence). The CDR3 totals 18 residues.

CDR3 sequence: CASSLTGQGYEQYF. Here the CDR3 DNA reads TGTGCCAGCAGCTTAACGGGACAGGGATACGAGCAGTACTTC. J is TRBJ2-7 and V is TRBV7-9; 9 bases agree with TRBD1. The V and J ends lost 2 bases and 4 bases, in that order; junction bases with no gene match: 3. CDR1 is SEHNR and CDR2 is FQNEAQ in the germline V gene (reference sequence). CDR3 length equals 14 residues.

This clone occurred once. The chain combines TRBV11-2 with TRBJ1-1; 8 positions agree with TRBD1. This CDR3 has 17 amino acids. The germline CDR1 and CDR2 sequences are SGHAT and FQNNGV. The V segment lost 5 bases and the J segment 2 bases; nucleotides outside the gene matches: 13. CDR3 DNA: TGTGCCAGCAGCCCCAGGTCGGACAGGGTTCGTAACACTGAAGCTTTCTTT. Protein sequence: CASSPRSDRVRNTEAFF.

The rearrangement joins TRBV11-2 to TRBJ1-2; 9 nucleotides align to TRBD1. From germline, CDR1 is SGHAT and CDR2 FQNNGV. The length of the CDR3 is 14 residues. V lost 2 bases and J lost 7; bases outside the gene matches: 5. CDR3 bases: TGTGCCAGCAGCTTACCGGGACAGGGCGTTGGCTACACCTTC. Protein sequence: CASSLPGQGVGYTF.

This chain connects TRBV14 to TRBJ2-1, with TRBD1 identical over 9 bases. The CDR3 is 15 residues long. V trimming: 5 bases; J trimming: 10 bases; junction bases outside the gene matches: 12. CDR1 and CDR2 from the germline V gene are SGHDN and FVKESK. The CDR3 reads CASSGTGWTQSEQFF. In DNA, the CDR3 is TGTGCCAGCAGCGGGACAGGGTGGACTCAATCGGAGCAGTTCTTC.

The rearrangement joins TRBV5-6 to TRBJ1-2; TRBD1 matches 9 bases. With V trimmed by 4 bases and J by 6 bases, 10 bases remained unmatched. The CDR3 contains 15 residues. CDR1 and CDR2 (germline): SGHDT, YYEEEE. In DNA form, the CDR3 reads TGTGCCAGCAGCGACCGGGACAGGGCCTCCCATGGCTACACCTTC. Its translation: CASSDRDRASHGYTF. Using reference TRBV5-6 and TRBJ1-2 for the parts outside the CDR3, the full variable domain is DAGVTQSPTHLIKTRGQQVTLRCSPKSGHDTVSWYQQALGQGPQFIFQYYEEEERQRGNFPDRFSGHQFPNYSSELNVNALLLGDSALYLCASSDRDRASHGYTFGSGTRLTVV.

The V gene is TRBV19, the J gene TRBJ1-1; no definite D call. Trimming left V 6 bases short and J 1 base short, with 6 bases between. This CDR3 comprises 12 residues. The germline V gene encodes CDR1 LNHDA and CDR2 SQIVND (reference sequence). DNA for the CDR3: TGTGCCAGTAGGAACAGGAACACTGAAGCTTTCTTT. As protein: CASRNRNTEAFF.

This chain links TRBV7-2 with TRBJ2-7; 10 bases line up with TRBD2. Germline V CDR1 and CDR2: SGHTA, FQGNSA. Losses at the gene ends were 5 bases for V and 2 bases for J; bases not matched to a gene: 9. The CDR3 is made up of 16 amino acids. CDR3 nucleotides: TGTGCCAGCAGCGCCGAGACTAGCGGGCCAACCTACGAGCAGTACTTC. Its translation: CASSAETSGPTYEQYF.

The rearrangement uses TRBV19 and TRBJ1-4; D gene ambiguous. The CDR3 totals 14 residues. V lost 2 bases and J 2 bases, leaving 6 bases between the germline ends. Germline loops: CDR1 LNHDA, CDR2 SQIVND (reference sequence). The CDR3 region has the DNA TGTGCCAGTAGTATAAGAGGTACTAATGAAAAACTGTTTTTT. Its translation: CASSIRGTNEKLFF. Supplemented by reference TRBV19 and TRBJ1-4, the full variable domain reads DGGITQSPKYLFRKEGQNVTLSCEQNLNHDAMYWYRQDPGQGLRLIYYSQIVNDFQKGDIAEGYSVSREKKESFPLTVTSAQKNPTAFYLCASSIRGTNEKLFFGSGTQLSVL.